The 14 T cell receptor beta chains listed next were all sequenced from one sample in a study of blood T cells in healthy people across ages. For the second PCR, which ran for roughly 7 to 11 cycles, a sample-barcoded 5' primer and a J-beta primer mix were used. TCRdb analysed the 5' RACE reads with MiXCR anew, one entry per CDR3 protein. This sample has fewer than 1,000,000 distinct CDR3 sequences, with approximately 48% found just once. Sample: blood. These receptors all come from a man between 60 and 75 years old in good health.

The chain carries TRBV18 and TRBJ1-2; TRBD1 aligns across 11 bases. V lost 3 bases and J lost 8; bases outside the gene matches: 5. The CDR3 spans 14 residues. Germline CDR1 KGHSH, CDR2 LQKENI. In DNA, the CDR3 is TGTGCCAGCTCACCCAAGGGACAGGGGGACGGCTACACCTTC. It codes for CASSPKGQGDGYTF.

This clonotype was detected once. The chain employs TRBV4-3 and TRBJ2-5, with D possibly matching TRBD1 (5 bases). Germline CDR1 reads LGHNA; CDR2 reads YSLEER. The CDR3 loop spans 16 amino acids. With 4 bases removed from V and 11 bases from J, the gap between germline ends came to 26 bases. The DNA of the CDR3 is TGCGCCAGCAGCCCAGAGGTGGACACGGATACTAATGAGCAGTACTTC. Its protein product is CASSPEVDTDTNEQYF.

As for this clonotype: This could be a read error, since a much larger clone is one nucleotide away. V gene TRBV7-9 combines with J gene TRBJ2-7; 8 nucleotides line up with TRBD2. The trim removed 4 bases at V and 7 bases at J, leaving 9 bases unmatched. CDR1 SEHNR and CDR2 FQNEAQ come from the germline V gene (reference sequence). The CDR3 extends over 14 amino acids. Here the CDR3 DNA reads TGTGCCAGCAGCTACGCAAGCGGGGGTGGAGAGCAGTACTTC. It yields the protein CASSYASGGGEQYF.

The chain recombines TRBV6-1 with TRBJ2-5, with TRBD2 identical over 7 bases. V dropped 4 bases and J dropped 1; count of bases not matched to a gene: 9. CDR1 is MNHNS and CDR2 is SASEGT in the germline V gene. The CDR3 spans 16 residues. CDR3 nucleotide sequence: TGTGCCAGCAGTGTACTGGGGCGGGGGTCCCAAGAGACCCAGTACTTC. It is translated as CASSVLGRGSQETQYF.

The rearrangement joins TRBV20-1 to TRBJ2-5; D not resolved. Trimming pared 1 base from V and 3 bases from J, leaving 6 bases between. Germline V gives CDR1 DFQATT, CDR2 SNEGSKA (reference sequence). This CDR3 is 12 amino acids long. The CDR3 DNA reads TGCAGTGCTAGAGGGCAGAAAGAGACCCAGTACTTC. Its translation is CSARGQKETQYF.

This clonotype was detected a few times. The chain employs TRBV28 and TRBJ2-1; D tentatively fits TRBD1 or TRBD2 (5 bases each). There are 14 residues in the CDR3. The germline CDR1 and CDR2 sequences are MDHEN and SYDVKM. V dropped 8 bases and J dropped 0 bases, with 11 bases sitting between them. The CDR3 DNA sequence: TGTGCCAGCCGAGGGGCCCCCTCCTACAATGAGCAGTTCTTC. This encodes CASRGAPSYNEQFF.

The chain has TRBV7-2 and TRBJ2-1, with TRBD2 identical over 12 bases. Trimming at V came to 5 bases and at J to 9 bases, leaving 8 bases not matched to a gene. Germline V gene sequence: CDR1 SGHTA, CDR2 FQGNSA. The CDR3 contains 15 residues. The CDR3 reads CASSRRTSGAGEQFF. CDR3 bases: TGTGCCAGCAGCCGTAGGACTAGCGGGGCGGGTGAGCAGTTCTTC.

The chain combines TRBV3-1 with TRBJ1-1; D is unresolved. Germline CDR1 reads LGHDT; CDR2 reads YNNKEL (reference sequence). The CDR3 totals 16 residues. V lost 4 bases and J 2 bases, leaving 17 bases between the germline ends. CDR3 protein: CASSLKLGSRNTEAFF. The CDR3 DNA follows: TGTGCCAGCAGCCTTAAACTCGGGAGTCGTAACACTGAAGCTTTCTTT. Drawing the rest from reference TRBV3-1 and TRBJ1-1, the complete variable domain is DTAVSQTPKYLVTQMGNDKSIKCEQNLGHDTMYWYKQDSKKFLKIMFSYNNKELIINETVPNRFSPKSPDKAHLNLHINSLELGDSAVYFCASSLKLGSRNTEAFFGQGTRLTVV.

The rearrangement joins TRBV7-2 to TRBJ1-5; no clear D. Germline assignment: CDR1 SGHTA and CDR2 FQGNSA. The CDR3 is 12 amino acids. V lost 3 bases, J lost 11 bases, and 11 bases lay in between. The CDR3 DNA reads TGTGCCAGCAGCTTTTCCCCTGGGGCCCAGCATTTT. Its translation is CASSFSPGAQHF. Based on the CDR3 plus reference TRBV7-2 and TRBJ1-5, the full variable domain is GAGVSQSPSNKVTEKGKDVELRCDPISGHTALYWYRQSLGQGLEFLIYFQGNSAPDKSGLPSDRFSAERTGGSVSTLTIQRTQQEDSAVYLCASSFSPGAQHFGDGTRLSIL.

This clonotype has only one observation. A much bigger clone sits one base away, suggesting this may be a read error. The genes are TRBV20-1 and TRBJ2-1; 12 nucleotides agree with TRBD1. Germline V gives CDR1 DFQATT, CDR2 SNEGSKA (reference sequence). This CDR3 is built from 14 residues. V was clipped by 4 bases and J by 10 bases; unmatched bases: 8. CDR3: CSATGQGAGKEQFF. The CDR3 bases are TGCAGTGCTACGGGACAGGGGGCCGGCAAGGAGCAGTTCTTC.

This clonotype was counted a few times. The chain links TRBV9 to TRBJ2-7; TRBD1 aligns across 7 bases. V trimming: 4 bases; J trimming: 6 bases; junction bases outside the gene matches: 10. The CDR3 has 14 residues. Germline CDR1 SGDLS, CDR2 YYNGEE. CDR3 region: CASSPQVGGAEQYF. In nucleotides, the CDR3 is TGTGCCAGCAGCCCCCAAGTAGGGGGCGCCGAGCAGTACTTC.

The chain uses TRBV20-1 and TRBJ1-2, with D unclear. The CDR3 runs to 11 residues. Trimming took 5 bases from V and 6 from J, leaving 10 bases between them. CDR1 is DFQATT, CDR2 SNEGSKA, per germline (reference sequence). Here the CDR3 DNA reads TGCAGTGCTCACCTGGGGAATGGCTACACCTTC. It specifies CSAHLGNGYTF.

This chain uses TRBV7-2 with TRBJ2-2; no clear D. The CDR3 extends over 14 amino acids. V lost 5 bases to trimming and J lost 8 bases, with 15 bases between them. CDR1 and CDR2 (germline): SGHTA, FQGNSA. The CDR3 bases are TGTGCCAGCAGCCCAAGACAATTCACGGGGGAGCTGTTTTTT. Translated, it gives CASSPRQFTGELFF.

In this sample, this clonotype turned up a few times. V is TRBV11-3 and J is TRBJ2-1; D possibly corresponds to TRBD1 (5 bases). Between the trimmed V and J ends, which lost 5 bases and 6 bases, there was a span of 20 bases. Per germline, CDR1 SGHNT and CDR2 YENEEA. This CDR3 contains 16 residues. CDR3 coding DNA: TGTGCCAGCAGCCTCAGAGGACACTCCGAGGTCAATGAGCAGTTCTTC. It specifies CASSLRGHSEVNEQFF.